This TCR beta chain emerged from a study of blood T cell repertoires in COVID-19. Turning to the study itself: Sources were T cells, B-cell-depleted T cells, or PBMCs; the material itself was cDNA or gDNA.

The CDR3 consists of 13 residues. V was shortened by 5 bases and J by 10 bases, with 15 bases between the two germline ends. CDR1 is LNHDA, CDR2 SQIVND, per germline (reference sequence). The repertoire was sequenced with immunoSEQ multiplex PCR; TCRdb's copy has only in-frame clones and lacks some. The profile covers about 150,000 clones, with roughly 80% appearing a single time and roughly 11% taken by the ten largest. This clone came up once. This clonotype was sampled from a man aged 65 to 79 with active or convalescent COVID-19. The rearrangement uses TRBV19 and TRBJ2-1, with a weak D call TRBD1 (5 bases). Sequenced sample: peripheral blood. CDR3 region: CASSQGRQQEQFF. CDR3 bases: TGTGCCAGTAGTCAAGGCCGACAGCAAGAGCAGTTCTTC.